Each of the 9 T cell receptor beta chains below was sequenced from the same sample in a study of shared T cell receptors in the human thymus. Here immunoSEQ multiplex PCR was the method, and the copy in TCRdb shows in-frame clones only, minus some. This sample has around 65,000 clones, with 90% to 95% found just once. Material: thymocytes. The source is a human donor.

The rearrangement uses TRBV29-1 and TRBJ1-4; 8 nucleotides align to TRBD1. Germline V gives CDR1 SQVTM, CDR2 ANQGSEA. Trimming at V came to 1 base and at J to 7 bases, leaving 5 bases not matched to a gene. This CDR3 has 14 residues. The CDR3 nucleotides read TGCAGCGTTGAAGTAGGACAGGGAGGTGAAAAACTGTTTTTT. This sequence encodes CSVEVGQGGEKLFF.

This clone is a singleton in its sample. V is TRBV19 and J is TRBJ1-5; TRBD1 is a possible D gene (5 bases). Trimming removed 9 bases at V and 1 base at J, with 16 bases between. Per germline, CDR1 LNHDA and CDR2 SQIVND (reference sequence). The CDR3 runs to 15 residues. The DNA for the CDR3 is TGTGCCAGCGCGGGGGACCCTCAAAGCAATCAGCCCCAGCATTTT. It codes for CASAGDPQSNQPQHF.

The genes are TRBV15 and TRBJ1-1; D possibly corresponds to TRBD1 (6 bases). The CDR3 has 16 residues. Per the germline V gene, CDR1 is LNHNV and CDR2 is YYDKDF (reference sequence). The V end was cut by 3 bases, the J end by 0 bases, with 14 bases between. The CDR3 loop reads CATSRQGKEVNTEAFF. The DNA for the CDR3 is TGTGCCACCAGCAGGCAGGGGAAAGAGGTGAACACTGAAGCTTTCTTT.

This clone was seen once. The chain uses TRBV7-2 and TRBJ2-3; no definite D call. Trimming left V 3 bases short and J 3 bases short, with 10 bases between. The CDR3 is 14 amino acids. Looked up from germline, CDR1 is SGHTA and CDR2 is FQGNSA. Here the CDR3 reads CASSFLGNTDTQYF. The CDR3, as DNA: TGTGCCAGCAGCTTCCTTGGTAATACAGATACGCAGTATTTT.

The chain is built from TRBV4-1 and TRBJ2-7; 8 positions agree with TRBD1. The germline CDR1 and CDR2 sequences are MGHRA and YSYEKL. The trim removed 2 bases at V and 6 bases at J, leaving 9 bases unmatched. The CDR3 extends over 15 amino acids. In DNA, the CDR3 is TGCGCCAGCAGCCAATCCCTGGACAGGGTGTCCGAGCAGTACTTC. Protein: CASSQSLDRVSEQYF.

This chain uses TRBV4-3 with TRBJ1-4, with D possibly matching TRBD1 (5 bases). CDR1 is LGHNA, CDR2 YSLEER, per germline. Trimming cost V 0 bases and J 7 bases, with 15 bases left between them. The CDR3 is made up of 16 amino acids. The CDR3 here is CASSQDLIGRVEKLFF. CDR3 sequence (DNA): TGCGCCAGCAGCCAAGATCTTATCGGCAGGGTTGAAAAACTGTTTTTT.

V and J are TRBV6-5 and TRBJ1-2; no clear D. The CDR3 covers 12 residues. CDR1 is MNHEY, CDR2 SVGAGI, per germline. Deletions cut 2 bases from V and 8 bases from J, with 9 bases between. The CDR3 protein is CASSYPRGGYTF. The CDR3, as DNA: TGTGCCAGCAGTTACCCTCGCGGGGGCTACACCTTC.

V gene TRBV5-1 combines with J gene TRBJ1-6; 8 nucleotides match TRBD1. The V segment lost 5 bases and the J segment 6 bases; nucleotides outside the gene matches: 10. Germline CDR1 is SGHRS and CDR2 is YFSETQ. The CDR3 loop spans 16 amino acids. The CDR3: CASRPTGTGINSPLHF. CDR3 DNA sequence: TGCGCCAGCAGGCCAACGGGGACAGGAATTAATTCACCCCTCCACTTT.

The chain carries TRBV15 and TRBJ1-2, with D tentatively TRBD1 (5 bases). The CDR3 loop spans 15 amino acids. CDR1 is LNHNV and CDR2 is YYDKDF in the germline V gene (reference sequence). V dropped 0 bases and J dropped 4 bases, with 12 bases sitting between them. CDR3 loop: CATSRDRGRPYGYTF. The DNA for the CDR3 is TGTGCCACCAGCAGAGATCGGGGCAGGCCCTATGGCTACACCTTC.